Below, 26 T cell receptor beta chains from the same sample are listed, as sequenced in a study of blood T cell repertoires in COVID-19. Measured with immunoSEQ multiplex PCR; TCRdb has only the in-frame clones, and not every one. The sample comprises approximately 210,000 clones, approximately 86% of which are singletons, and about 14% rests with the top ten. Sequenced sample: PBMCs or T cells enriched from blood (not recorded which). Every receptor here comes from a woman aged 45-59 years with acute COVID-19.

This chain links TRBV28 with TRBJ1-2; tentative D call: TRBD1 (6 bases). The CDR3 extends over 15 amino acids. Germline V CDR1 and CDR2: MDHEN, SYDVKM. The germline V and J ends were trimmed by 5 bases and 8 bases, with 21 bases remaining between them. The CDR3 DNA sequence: TGTGCCAGCAGTCCGGGTCAATTGGGGGGGCTGGGCTACACCTTC. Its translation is CASSPGQLGGLGYTF.

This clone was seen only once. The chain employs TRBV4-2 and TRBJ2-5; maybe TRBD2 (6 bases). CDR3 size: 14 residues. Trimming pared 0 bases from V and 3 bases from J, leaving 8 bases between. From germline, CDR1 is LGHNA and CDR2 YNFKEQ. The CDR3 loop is CASSQDWTKETQYF. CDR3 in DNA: TGTGCCAGCAGCCAAGATTGGACTAAAGAGACCCAGTACTTC.

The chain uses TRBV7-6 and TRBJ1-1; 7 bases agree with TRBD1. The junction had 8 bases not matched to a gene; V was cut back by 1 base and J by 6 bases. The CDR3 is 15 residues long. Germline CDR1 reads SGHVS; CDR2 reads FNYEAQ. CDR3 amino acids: CASSLDMIQGSEAFF. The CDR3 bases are TGTGCCAGCAGCTTAGACATGATACAGGGGTCTGAAGCTTTCTTT.

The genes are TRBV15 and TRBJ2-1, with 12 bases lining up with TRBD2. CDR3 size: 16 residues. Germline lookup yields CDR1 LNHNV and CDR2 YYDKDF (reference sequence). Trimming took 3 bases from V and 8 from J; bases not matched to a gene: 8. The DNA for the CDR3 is TGTGCCACCAGCAGTCATCTAGCGGGAGGGACGGATGAGCAGTTCTTC. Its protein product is CATSSHLAGGTDEQFF.

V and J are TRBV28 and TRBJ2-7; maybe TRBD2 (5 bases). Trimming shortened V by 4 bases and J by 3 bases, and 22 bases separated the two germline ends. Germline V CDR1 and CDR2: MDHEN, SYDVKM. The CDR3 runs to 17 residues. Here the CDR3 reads CASSSVPGGGRGYEQYF. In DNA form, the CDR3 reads TGTGCCAGCAGTTCTGTACCGGGTGGAGGCCGGGGCTACGAGCAGTACTTC.

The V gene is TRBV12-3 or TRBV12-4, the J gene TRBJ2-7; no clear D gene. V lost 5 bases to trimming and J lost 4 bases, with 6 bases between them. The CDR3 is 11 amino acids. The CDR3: CASSILYEQYF. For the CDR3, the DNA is TGTGCCAGCAGTATTCTATACGAGCAGTACTTC.

The CDR3 nucleotides are TGCGCCAGCAGCTTGGATCTAGCGGGAGTGAATGAGCAGTTCTTC. Translating it yields CASSLDLAGVNEQFF. The gene calls are TRBV5-1 and TRBJ2-1; TRBD2 aligns across 10 bases. V shed 0 bases and J 7 bases; nucleotides not matched to a gene: 4. The germline V gene encodes CDR1 SGHRS and CDR2 YFSETQ. This CDR3 is 15 amino acids long.

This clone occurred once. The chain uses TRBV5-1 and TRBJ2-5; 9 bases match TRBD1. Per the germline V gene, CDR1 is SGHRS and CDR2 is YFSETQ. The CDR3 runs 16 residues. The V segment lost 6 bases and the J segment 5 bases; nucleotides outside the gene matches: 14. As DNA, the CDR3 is TGCGCCAGCAATAGGGCCCTACAGGGGGCTTCGGAGACCCAGTACTTC. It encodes CASNRALQGASETQYF.

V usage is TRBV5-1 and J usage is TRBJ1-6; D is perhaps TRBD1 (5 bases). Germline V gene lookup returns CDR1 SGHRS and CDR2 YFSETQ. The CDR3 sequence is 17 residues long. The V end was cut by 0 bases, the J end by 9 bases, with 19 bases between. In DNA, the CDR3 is TGCGCCAGCAGCTTGGGGGAGGGGCCCGGAATAACTTCACCCCTCCACTTT. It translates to CASSLGEGPGITSPLHF.

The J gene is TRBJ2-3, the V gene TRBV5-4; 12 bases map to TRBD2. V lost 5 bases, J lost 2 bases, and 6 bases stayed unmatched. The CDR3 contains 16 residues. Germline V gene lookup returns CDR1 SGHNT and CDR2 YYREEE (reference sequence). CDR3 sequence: CASRRLAGGFTDTQYF. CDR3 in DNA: TGTGCCAGCAGGCGTCTAGCGGGAGGGTTCACAGATACGCAGTATTTT.

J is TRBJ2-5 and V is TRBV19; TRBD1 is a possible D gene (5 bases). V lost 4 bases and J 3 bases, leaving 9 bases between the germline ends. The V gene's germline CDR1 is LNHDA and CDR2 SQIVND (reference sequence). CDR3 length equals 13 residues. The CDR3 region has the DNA TGTGCCAGTAGTAAGATACAGGAAGAGACCCAGTACTTC. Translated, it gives CASSKIQEETQYF.

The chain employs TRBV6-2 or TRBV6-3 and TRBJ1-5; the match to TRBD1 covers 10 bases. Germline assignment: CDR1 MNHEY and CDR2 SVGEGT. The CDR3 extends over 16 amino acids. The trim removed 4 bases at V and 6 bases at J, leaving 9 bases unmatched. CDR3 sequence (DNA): TGTGCCAGCAGTTCCCCTCCGACAGGGGGCATTCAGCCCCAGCATTTT. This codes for CASSSPPTGGIQPQHF.

DNA of the CDR3: TGTGCCACGTCTCTCTCTGGGGCCAACGTCCTGACTTTC. It is translated as CATSLSGANVLTF. The rearrangement links TRBV27 to TRBJ2-6; D not certain. Germline V gene lookup returns CDR1 MNHEY and CDR2 SMNVEV (reference sequence). The V gene lost 10 bases and the J gene lost 0 bases, with 7 bases spanning the gap. The CDR3 consists of 13 residues.

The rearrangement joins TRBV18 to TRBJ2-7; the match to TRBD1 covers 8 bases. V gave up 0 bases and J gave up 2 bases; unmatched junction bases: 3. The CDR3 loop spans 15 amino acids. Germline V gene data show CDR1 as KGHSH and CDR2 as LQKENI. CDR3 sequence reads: CASSPPRTGTYEQYF. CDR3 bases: TGTGCCAGCTCACCACCGAGGACAGGGACCTACGAGCAGTACTTC.

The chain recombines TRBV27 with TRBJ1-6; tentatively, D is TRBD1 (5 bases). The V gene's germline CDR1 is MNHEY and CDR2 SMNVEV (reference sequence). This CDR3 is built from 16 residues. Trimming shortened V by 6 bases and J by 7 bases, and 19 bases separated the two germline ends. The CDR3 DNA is TGTGCCAGCAGACCCGACGACAGTTTACACAATTCACCCCTCCACTTT. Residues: CASRPDDSLHNSPLHF.

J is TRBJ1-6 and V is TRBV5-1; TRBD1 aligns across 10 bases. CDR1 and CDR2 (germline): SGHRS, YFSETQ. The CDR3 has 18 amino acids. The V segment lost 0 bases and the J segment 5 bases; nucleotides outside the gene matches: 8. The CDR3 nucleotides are TGCGCCAGCAGCTTGGGATCCACCGGGACAGGGGATAATTCACCCCTCCACTTT. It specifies CASSLGSTGTGDNSPLHF.

The DNA of the CDR3 is TGTGCCAGCAGCTTAAGTCAGTCCTACGAGCAGTACTTC. Translating gives CASSLSQSYEQYF. V usage is TRBV7-9 and J usage is TRBJ2-7, with no clear D. Trimming removed 2 bases from V and 1 base from J, with 6 bases in between. Germline V gene data show CDR1 as SEHNR and CDR2 as FQNEAQ (reference sequence). This CDR3 has 13 residues.

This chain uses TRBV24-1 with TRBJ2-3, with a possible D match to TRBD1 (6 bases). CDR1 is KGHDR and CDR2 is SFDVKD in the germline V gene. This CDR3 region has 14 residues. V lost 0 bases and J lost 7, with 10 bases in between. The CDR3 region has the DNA TGTGCCACCAGTGATTTGACAGGGCATCATACGCAGTATTTT. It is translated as CATSDLTGHHTQYF.

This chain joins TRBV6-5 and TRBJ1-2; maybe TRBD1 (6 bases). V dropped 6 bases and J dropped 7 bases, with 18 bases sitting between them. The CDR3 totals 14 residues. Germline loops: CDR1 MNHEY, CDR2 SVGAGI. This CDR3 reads CASSSAGDSLGYTF. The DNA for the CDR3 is TGTGCCAGCAGCTCGGCAGGGGATAGTCTTGGCTACACCTTC.

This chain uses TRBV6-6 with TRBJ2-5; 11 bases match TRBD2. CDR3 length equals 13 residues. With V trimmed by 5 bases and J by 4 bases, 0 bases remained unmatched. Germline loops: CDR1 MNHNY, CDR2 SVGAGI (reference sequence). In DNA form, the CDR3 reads TGTGCCAGCAGTCTAGCGGGAGGAGAGACCCAGTACTTC. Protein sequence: CASSLAGGETQYF.

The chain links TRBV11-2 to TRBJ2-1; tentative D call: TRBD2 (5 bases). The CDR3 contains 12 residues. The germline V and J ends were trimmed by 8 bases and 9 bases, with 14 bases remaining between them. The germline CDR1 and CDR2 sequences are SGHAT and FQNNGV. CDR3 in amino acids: CASSELEGEQFF. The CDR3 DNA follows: TGTGCCAGCTCGGAACTTGAGGGTGAGCAGTTCTTC.

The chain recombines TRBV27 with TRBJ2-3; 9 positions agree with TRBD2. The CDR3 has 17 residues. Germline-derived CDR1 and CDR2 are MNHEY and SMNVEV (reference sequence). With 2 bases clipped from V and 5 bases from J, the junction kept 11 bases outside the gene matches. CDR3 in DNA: TGTGCCAGCAGTTTACGCGGGACTAGCCGGGCCCAAGATACGCAGTATTTT. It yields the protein CASSLRGTSRAQDTQYF.

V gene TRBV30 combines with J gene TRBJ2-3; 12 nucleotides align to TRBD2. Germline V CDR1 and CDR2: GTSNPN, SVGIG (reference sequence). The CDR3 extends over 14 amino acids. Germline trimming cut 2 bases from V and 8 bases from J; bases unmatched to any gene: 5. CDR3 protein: CAWSLLAGGGTQYF. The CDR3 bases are TGTGCCTGGAGTTTGCTAGCGGGAGGGGGTACGCAGTATTTT.

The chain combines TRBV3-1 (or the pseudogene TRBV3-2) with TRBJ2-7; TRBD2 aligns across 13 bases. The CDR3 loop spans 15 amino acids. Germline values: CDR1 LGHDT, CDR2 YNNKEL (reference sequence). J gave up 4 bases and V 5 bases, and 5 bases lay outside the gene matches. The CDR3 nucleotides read TGTGCCAGCAGCTCCGGACTAGCGGGAGTTTACGAGCAGTACTTC. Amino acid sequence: CASSSGLAGVYEQYF.

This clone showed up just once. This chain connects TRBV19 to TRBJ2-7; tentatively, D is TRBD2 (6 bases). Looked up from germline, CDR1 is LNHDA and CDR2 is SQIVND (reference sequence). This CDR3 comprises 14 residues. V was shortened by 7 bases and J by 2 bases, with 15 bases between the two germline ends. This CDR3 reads CASITSGFPYEQYF. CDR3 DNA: TGTGCCAGTATTACGAGCGGGTTCCCCTACGAGCAGTACTTC.

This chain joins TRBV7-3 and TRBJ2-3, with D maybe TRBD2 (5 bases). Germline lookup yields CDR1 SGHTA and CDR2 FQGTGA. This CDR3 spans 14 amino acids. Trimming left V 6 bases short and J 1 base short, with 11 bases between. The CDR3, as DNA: TGTGCCAGCAGATCGGGGTGGGGCACAGATACGCAGTATTTT. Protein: CASRSGWGTDTQYF.